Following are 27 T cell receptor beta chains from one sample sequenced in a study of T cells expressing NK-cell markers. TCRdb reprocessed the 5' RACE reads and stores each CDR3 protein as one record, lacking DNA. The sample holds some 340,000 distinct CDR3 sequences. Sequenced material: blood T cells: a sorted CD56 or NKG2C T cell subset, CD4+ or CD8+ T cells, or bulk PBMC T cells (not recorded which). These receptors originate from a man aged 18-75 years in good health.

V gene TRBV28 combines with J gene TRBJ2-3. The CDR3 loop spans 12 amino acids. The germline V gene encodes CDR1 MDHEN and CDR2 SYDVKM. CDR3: CASGSFADTQYF.

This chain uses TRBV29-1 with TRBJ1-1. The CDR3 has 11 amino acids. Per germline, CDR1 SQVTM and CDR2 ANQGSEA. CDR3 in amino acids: CSVVAVTEAFF.

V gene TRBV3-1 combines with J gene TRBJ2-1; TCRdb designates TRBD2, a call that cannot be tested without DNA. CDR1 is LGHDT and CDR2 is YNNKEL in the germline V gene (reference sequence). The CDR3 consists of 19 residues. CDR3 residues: CASSQDLGLAGGLWAEQFF.

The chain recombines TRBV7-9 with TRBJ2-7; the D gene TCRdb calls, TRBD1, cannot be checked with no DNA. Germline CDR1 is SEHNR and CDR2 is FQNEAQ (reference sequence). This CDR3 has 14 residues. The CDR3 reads CASSSAGGRYEQYF.

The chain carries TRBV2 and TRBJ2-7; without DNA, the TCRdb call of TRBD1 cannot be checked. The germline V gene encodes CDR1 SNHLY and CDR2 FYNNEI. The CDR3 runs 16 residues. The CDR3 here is CASSPFRGGYYYEQYF.

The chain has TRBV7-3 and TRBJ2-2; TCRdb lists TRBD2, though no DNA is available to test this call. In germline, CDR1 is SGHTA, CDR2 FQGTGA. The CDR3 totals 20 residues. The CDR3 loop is CASSLTGLAGVKANTGELFF.

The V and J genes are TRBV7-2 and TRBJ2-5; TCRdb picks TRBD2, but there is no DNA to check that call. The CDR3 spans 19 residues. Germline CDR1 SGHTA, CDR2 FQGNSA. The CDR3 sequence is CASSLAVFRGLAGVETQYF.

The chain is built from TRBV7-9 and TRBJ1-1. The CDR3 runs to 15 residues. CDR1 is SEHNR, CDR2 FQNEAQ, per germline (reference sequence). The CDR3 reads CASSLLVVGNTEAFF.

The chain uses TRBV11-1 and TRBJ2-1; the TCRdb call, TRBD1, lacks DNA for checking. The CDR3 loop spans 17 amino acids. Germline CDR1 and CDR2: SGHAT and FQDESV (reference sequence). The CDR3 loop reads CASSFLRGSSSYNEQFF.

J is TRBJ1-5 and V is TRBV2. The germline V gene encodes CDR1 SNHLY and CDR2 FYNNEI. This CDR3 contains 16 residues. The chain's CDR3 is CASSDDEGIGHQPQHF. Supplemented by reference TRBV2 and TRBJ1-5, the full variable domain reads EPEVTQTPSHQVTQMGQEVILRCVPISNHLYFYWYRQILGQKVEFLVSFYNNEISEKSEIFDDQFSVERPDGSNFTLKIRSTKLEDSAMYFCASSDDEGIGHQPQHFGDGTRLSIL.

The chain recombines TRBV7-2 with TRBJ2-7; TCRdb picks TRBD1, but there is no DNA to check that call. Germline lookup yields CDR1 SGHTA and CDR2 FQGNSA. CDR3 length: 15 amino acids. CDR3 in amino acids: CASSLGGMGGYEQYF.

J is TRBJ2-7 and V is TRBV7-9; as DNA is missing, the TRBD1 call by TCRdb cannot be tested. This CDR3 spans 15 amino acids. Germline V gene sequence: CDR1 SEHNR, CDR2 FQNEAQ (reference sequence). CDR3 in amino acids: CASSPAAGGTYEQYF.

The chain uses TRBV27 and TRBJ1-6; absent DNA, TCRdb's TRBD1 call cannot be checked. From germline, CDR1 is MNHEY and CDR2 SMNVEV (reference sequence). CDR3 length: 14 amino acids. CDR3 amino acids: CASSDRVIRSPLHF.

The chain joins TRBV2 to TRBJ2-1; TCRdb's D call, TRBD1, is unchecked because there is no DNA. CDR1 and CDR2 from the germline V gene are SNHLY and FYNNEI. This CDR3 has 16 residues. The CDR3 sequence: CASSDPGTGAYNEQFF.

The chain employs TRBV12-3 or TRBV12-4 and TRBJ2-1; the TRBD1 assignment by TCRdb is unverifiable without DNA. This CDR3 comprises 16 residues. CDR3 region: CASSPRGAGGRNEQFF.

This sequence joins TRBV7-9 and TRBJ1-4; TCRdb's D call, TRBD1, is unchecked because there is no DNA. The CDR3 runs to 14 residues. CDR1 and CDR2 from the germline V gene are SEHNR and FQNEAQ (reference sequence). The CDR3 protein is CASSSPRPSEKLFF.

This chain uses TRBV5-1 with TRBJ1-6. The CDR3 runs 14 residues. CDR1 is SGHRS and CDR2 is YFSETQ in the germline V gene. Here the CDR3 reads CASSPDWILGPLHF.

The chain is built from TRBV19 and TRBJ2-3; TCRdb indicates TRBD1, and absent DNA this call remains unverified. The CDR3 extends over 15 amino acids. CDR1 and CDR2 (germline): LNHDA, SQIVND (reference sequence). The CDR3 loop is CASTISRGETDTQYF.

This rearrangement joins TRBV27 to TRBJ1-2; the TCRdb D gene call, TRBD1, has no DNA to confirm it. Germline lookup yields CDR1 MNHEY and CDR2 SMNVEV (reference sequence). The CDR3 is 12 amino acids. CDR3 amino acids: CASSLAGVGYTF.

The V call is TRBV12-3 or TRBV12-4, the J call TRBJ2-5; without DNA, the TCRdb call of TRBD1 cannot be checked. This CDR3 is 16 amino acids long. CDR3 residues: CASRAGGLGLGETQYF.

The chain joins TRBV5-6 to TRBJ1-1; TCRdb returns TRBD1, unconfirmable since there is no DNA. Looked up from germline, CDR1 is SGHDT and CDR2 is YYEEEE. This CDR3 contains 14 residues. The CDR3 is CASSSRGVNTEAFF.

CDR3 protein: CATQSGQGIGQPQHF. The chain links TRBV24-1 to TRBJ1-5; TCRdb selects TRBD1, and the lack of DNA leaves this call unchecked. Per the germline V gene, CDR1 is KGHDR and CDR2 is SFDVKD. The CDR3 runs to 15 residues.

The CDR3 reads CASSKQVAGGKNEQFF. J is TRBJ2-1 and V is TRBV18; as DNA is missing, the TRBD2 call by TCRdb cannot be tested. The CDR3 consists of 16 residues. The germline gives CDR1 KGHSH, CDR2 LQKENI. Based on the CDR3 plus reference TRBV18 and TRBJ2-1, the full variable domain is NAGVMQNPRHLVRRRGQEARLRCSPMKGHSHVYWYRQLPEEGLKFMVYLQKENIIDESGMPKERFSAEFPKEGPSILRIQQVVRGDSAAYFCASSKQVAGGKNEQFFGPGTRLTVL.

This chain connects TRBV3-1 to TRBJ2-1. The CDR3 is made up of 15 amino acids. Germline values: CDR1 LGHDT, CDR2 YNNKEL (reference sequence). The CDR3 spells CASSQTGNSYNEQFF.

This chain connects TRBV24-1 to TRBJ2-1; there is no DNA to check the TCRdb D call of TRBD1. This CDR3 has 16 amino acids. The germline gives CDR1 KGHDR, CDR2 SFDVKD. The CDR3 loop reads CATSDFLGTGGYEQFF.

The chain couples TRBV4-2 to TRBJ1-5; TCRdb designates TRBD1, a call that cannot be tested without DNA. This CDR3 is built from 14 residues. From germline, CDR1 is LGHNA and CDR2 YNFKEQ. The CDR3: CASSQAPGNQPQHF.

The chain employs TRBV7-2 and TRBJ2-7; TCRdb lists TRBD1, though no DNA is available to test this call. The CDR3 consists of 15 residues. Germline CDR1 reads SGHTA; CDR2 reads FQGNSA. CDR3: CASSPGTGGGYEQYF.